The rows below give T cell receptor beta chains drawn from one sample of a study of blood T cell repertoires in COVID-19. The assay was immunoSEQ multiplex PCR, and TCRdb's table has in-frame clones only and misses some. The table has some 350,000 clones, about 87% seen once. The sample comprised peripheral blood. Source of these receptors: a human donor in a cohort sampled during active COVID-19. Both conserved end residues are part of each CDR3. Fields, in order: D gene, J gene, V gene, clone size, CDR3 protein, CDR3 DNA. The D gene is left open where the match is weak. Clone size, where shown, is once, few, many, or a class for clones that have expanded.

>TRBD1|TRBJ1-5|TRBV9|-
CASSDGQGRTQHF
TGTGCCAGCAGCGACGGACAGGGGCGGACCCAGCATTTT
>TRBD1|TRBJ2-5|TRBV5-1|once
CASSLAPDRFQKTQYF
TGCGCCAGCAGCTTGGCCCCGGACAGGTTCCAGAAGACCCAGTACTTC
>-|TRBJ2-5|TRBV9|-
CASSARDNQETQYF
TGTGCCAGCAGCGCACGGGACAATCAAGAGACCCAGTACTTC
>-|TRBJ1-1|TRBV2|-
CASSALALNTEAFF
TGTGCCAGCAGTGCCCTAGCGCTGAACACTGAAGCTTTCTTT
>-|TRBJ2-5|TRBV7-7|-
CASSLGGIQETQYF
TGTGCCAGCAGCTTAGGAGGTATCCAAGAGACCCAGTACTTC
>-|TRBJ2-7|TRBV30|-
CAWSRQGSYEQYF
TGTGCCTGGAGTAGGCAGGGCTCCTACGAGCAGTACTTC
>TRBD2|TRBJ2-1|TRBV19|-
CASSLGTIGEQFF
TGTGCCAGTAGTCTCGGGACTATCGGTGAGCAGTTCTTC
>-|TRBJ2-1|TRBV5-1|-
CASSSPKPGDNEQFF
TGCGCCAGCAGCTCTCCTAAACCGGGAGATAATGAGCAGTTCTTC
>-|TRBJ2-5|TRBV9|-
CASSVDLSGRETQYF
TGTGCCAGCAGCGTAGACTTGTCAGGGAGGGAGACCCAGTACTTC
>-|TRBJ1-5|TRBV18|-
CASSPTQGPDQPQHF
TGTGCCAGCTCACCAACGCAGGGGCCTGATCAGCCCCAGCATTTT
>TRBD2|TRBJ2-1|TRBV9|-
CASGTSGIPYNEQFF
TGTGCCAGCGGGACTAGCGGGATCCCCTACAATGAGCAGTTCTTC
>TRBD1|TRBJ1-1|TRBV10-3|-
CAISYSGTEDTEAFF
TGTGCCATCTCCTACTCCGGGACAGAGGACACTGAAGCTTTCTTT
>-|TRBJ1-1|TRBV5-5|many
CASSLTRGGGELMREAFF
TGTGCCAGCAGCTTGACGCGAGGCGGGGGCGAGTTGATGCGTGAAGCTTTCTTT
>TRBD1|TRBJ1-5|TRBV9|-
CASSARGQQNQPQHF
TGTGCCAGCAGCGCAAGGGGGCAGCAGAATCAGCCCCAGCATTTT
>-|TRBJ2-1|TRBV7-3|-
CASSFDTNEQFF
TGTGCCAGCAGCTTCGACACGAATGAGCAGTTCTTC
>-|TRBJ1-1|TRBV30|-
CAWSVSQLNTEAFF
TGTGCCTGGAGTGTATCACAGCTGAACACTGAAGCTTTCTTT
>TRBD1|TRBJ1-6|TRBV19|-
CASSSGTGGSPLHF
TGTGCCAGTAGTTCCGGGACAGGCGGGTCACCCCTCCACTTT
>TRBD2|TRBJ2-5|TRBV6-6|-
CASSPGLAGIQETQYF
TGTGCCAGCAGTCCGGGACTAGCGGGGATCCAAGAGACCCAGTACTTC
>-|TRBJ1-2|TRBV5-4|-
CASRSDILDYGYTF
TGTGCCAGCAGATCGGACATTCTCGACTATGGCTACACCTTC
>-|TRBJ1-4|TRBV30|-
CAWSRRDNEKLFF
TGTGCCTGGAGTCGCAGGGATAATGAAAAACTGTTTTTT
>-|TRBJ2-2|TRBV30|many
CAWRRGFGSNTGELFF
TGTGCCTGGAGAAGGGGGTTTGGATCGAACACCGGGGAGCTGTTTTTT
>TRBD2|TRBJ2-7|TRBV15|-
CATSSGTSGASSYEQYF
TGTGCCACCAGCAGTGGGACTAGCGGGGCCAGCTCCTACGAGCAGTACTTC
>-|TRBJ1-1|TRBV25-1|-
CASVGVENTEAFF
TGTGCCAGCGTAGGGGTTGAGAACACTGAAGCTTTCTTT
>-|TRBJ2-3|TRBV11-2|few
CASSLVVSDTQYF
TGTGCCAGCAGCTTAGTTGTCTCAGATACGCAGTATTTT
>-|TRBJ2-7|TRBV6-5|-
CASRKGFNEQYF
TGTGCCAGCCGGAAGGGGTTCAACGAGCAGTACTTC
>-|TRBJ2-1|TRBV9|-
CASSVGREGPYNEQFF
TGTGCCAGCAGCGTAGGGCGAGAGGGCCCCTACAATGAGCAGTTCTTC
>TRBD1|TRBJ1-4|TRBV28|-
CASTPGTGGYEKLFF
TGTGCCAGCACCCCAGGGACAGGGGGTTATGAAAAACTGTTTTTT
>-|TRBJ1-1|TRBV2|-
CASSVYSGTEAFF
TGTGCCAGCAGTGTTTATTCGGGGACTGAAGCTTTCTTT
>-|TRBJ2-6|TRBV19|-
CASSIVWDSGSGANVLTF
TGTGCCAGTAGTATTGTTTGGGACAGCGGGTCTGGGGCCAACGTCCTGACTTTC
>-|TRBJ2-5|TRBV24-1|-
CATSEPDSEETQYF
TGTGCCACCAGTGAACCGGACAGCGAAGAGACCCAGTACTTC
>-|TRBJ1-1|TRBV5-1|-
CASSFLRGTEAFF
TGCGCCAGCAGCTTCCTGCGGGGGACTGAAGCTTTCTTT
>-|TRBJ2-1|TRBV9|-
CASSVNRYNEQFF
TGTGCCAGCAGCGTCAATCGGTACAATGAGCAGTTCTTC
>-|TRBJ2-3|TRBV7-9|once
CASSLGGPILGTDTQYF
TGTGCCAGCAGCTTAGGGGGGCCAATCCTTGGAACAGATACGCAGTATTTT
>-|TRBJ1-2|TRBV5-8|once
CASSLGRRPTF
TGTGCCAGCAGCTTGGGCAGGCGCCCCACCTTC
>-|TRBJ1-5|TRBV27|-
CASSYVQGIWNQPQHF
TGTGCCAGCAGTTACGTCCAGGGAATTTGGAATCAGCCCCAGCATTTT
>-|TRBJ2-1|TRBV5-8|-
CASSSRRVVDPYNEQFF
TGTGCCAGCAGCTCCCGGAGGGTGGTTGACCCCTACAATGAGCAGTTCTTC
>-|TRBJ1-4|TRBV2|-
CASGDTSNEKLFF
TGTGCCAGCGGGGACACGTCTAATGAAAAACTGTTTTTT
>TRBD2|TRBJ2-2|TRBV5-1|once
CASSLGTSGIGAGELFF
TGCGCCAGCAGCTTGGGGACTAGCGGGATAGGGGCCGGGGAGCTGTTTTTT
>TRBD2|TRBJ2-3|TRBV5-4|-
CASSLTSGGETDTQYF
TGTGCCAGCAGCTTGACTAGCGGGGGGGAGACAGATACGCAGTATTTT
>-|TRBJ2-7|TRBV6-5|-
CASSYAVAYEQYF
TGTGCCAGCAGTTACGCGGTTGCCTACGAGCAGTACTTC
>TRBD1|TRBJ2-7|TRBV6-1|-
CASREGQGPYEQYF
TGTGCCAGCAGGGAAGGACAGGGTCCCTACGAGCAGTACTTC
>-|TRBJ2-5|TRBV27|-
CASSLTQGGKTQYF
TGTGCCAGCAGTTTAACCCAGGGTGGTAAGACCCAGTACTTC
>TRBD1|TRBJ2-6|TRBV19|-
CASSIRGGDSGANVLTF
TGTGCCAGTAGTATCCGAGGGGGCGACTCTGGGGCCAACGTCCTGACTTTC
>TRBD1|TRBJ1-4|TRBV9|once
CASSPRTGWGEKLFF
TGTGCCAGCAGCCCCCGGACAGGGTGGGGTGAAAAACTGTTTTTT
>TRBD1|TRBJ1-5|TRBV27|-
CASSPQDRGNQPQHF
TGTGCCAGCAGTCCCCAGGACAGGGGGAACCAGCCCCAGCATTTT
>-|TRBJ1-4|TRBV9|-
CASSVNGQRNEKLFF
TGTGCCAGCAGCGTAAACGGACAGCGTAATGAAAAACTGTTTTTT
>-|TRBJ2-4|TRBV27|-
CASSVEGGNIQYF
TGTGCCAGCAGTGTCGAAGGGGGAAACATTCAGTACTTC
>TRBD2|TRBJ2-2|TRBV19|-
CASSPAAGVSNTGELFF
TGTGCCAGTAGTCCCGCAGCGGGAGTATCGAACACCGGGGAGCTGTTTTTT
>-|TRBJ1-2|TRBV6-4|-
CASSDRAGADGYTF
TGTGCCAGCAGTGACAGGGCAGGGGCAGATGGCTACACCTTC
>TRBD1|TRBJ2-1|TRBV30|-
CAEGMGQGDYNEQFF
TGTGCGGAGGGAATGGGACAGGGAGATTACAATGAGCAGTTCTTC
>TRBD1|TRBJ2-7|TRBV19|-
CASSPDRDSYEQYF
TGTGCCAGTAGCCCGGACAGGGACTCCTACGAGCAGTACTTC